This is a list of T cell receptor beta chains from one sample in a study of blood T cells in healthy people across ages. Each CDR3 protein is one row after TCRdb ran MiXCR on the 5' RACE reads. This sample has hundreds of thousands of distinct CDR3 sequences; approximately 52% occur once, and the top ten carry 13%. The sequenced sample was blood. The source of these receptors is a woman older than 75 in good health. Each CDR3 is given with its conserved first and last residue. A D gene is named only where the DNA matches it firmly. Only some rows state a clone size, as once, few, many or a class for expanded clones.

clone size | J gene | V gene | D gene | CDR3 protein | CDR3 DNA
- | TRBJ2-3 | TRBV9 | TRBD2 | CASSVDLGLYTDTQYF | TGTGCCAGCAGCGTAGACCTGGGACTATACACAGATACGCAGTATTTT
many | TRBJ2-5 | TRBV7-3 | - | CASSLTRDRQETQYF | TGTGCCAGCAGCTTAACGCGTGACAGGCAAGAGACCCAGTACTTC
many | TRBJ2-6 | TRBV2 | - | CASSQAGANVLTF | TGTGCCAGCAGTCAGGCTGGGGCCAACGTCCTGACTTTC
- | TRBJ1-2 | TRBV12-3/TRBV12-4 | - | CASSLKAANYGYTF | TGTGCCAGCAGTTTAAAGGCAGCTAACTATGGCTACACCTTC
few | TRBJ2-7 | TRBV27 | - | CASSSSGAYEQYF | TGTGCCAGCAGTTCCTCAGGGGCCTACGAGCAGTACTTC
- | TRBJ2-2 | TRBV5-1 | - | CASSSQGGELFF | TGCGCCAGCAGCTCACAAGGCGGGGAGCTGTTTTTT
- | TRBJ2-7 | TRBV7-9 | - | CASSAPGPPKEQYF | TGTGCCAGCAGCGCGCCGGGACCGCCTAAGGAGCAGTACTTC
- | TRBJ1-1 | TRBV15 | TRBD1 | CATSPRYRGQENTEAFF | TGTGCCACCAGCCCACGTTACCGGGGACAGGAGAACACTGAAGCTTTCTTT
many | TRBJ1-2 | TRBV6-1 | - | CASSSVGGYGYTF | TGTGCCAGCTCTTCTGTGGGGGGCTATGGCTACACCTTC
- | TRBJ1-5 | TRBV12-3/TRBV12-4 | TRBD1 | CASSRQGESNPPQHF | TGTGCCAGCAGTAGACAGGGAGAGAGCAATCCGCCCCAGCATTTT
- | TRBJ2-1 | TRBV7-2 | - | CASSLGQEPLNEQFF | TGTGCCAGCAGCTTGGGTCAGGAGCCCTTGAATGAGCAGTTCTTC
- | TRBJ2-5 | TRBV6-1 | TRBD2 | CASSETLAGAQETQYF | TGTGCCAGCAGTGAGACACTAGCGGGGGCCCAAGAGACCCAGTACTTC
many | TRBJ2-7 | TRBV7-2 | - | CASSALAWGEQYF | TGTGCCAGCAGCGCGCTGGCATGGGGCGAGCAGTACTTC
- | TRBJ2-7 | TRBV2 | - | CASGPYERRYEQYF | TGTGCCAGCGGCCCTTATGAGCGGCGATACGAGCAGTACTTC
many | TRBJ2-1 | TRBV3-1 | TRBD2 | CASSQGLDYNEQFF | TGTGCCAGCAGCCAGGGACTAGACTACAATGAGCAGTTCTTC
- | TRBJ1-1 | TRBV7-9 | TRBD1 | CASRGTGGLMNTEAFF | TGTGCCAGCAGGGGGACAGGGGGCTTGATGAACACTGAAGCTTTCTTT
- | TRBJ1-6 | TRBV4-3 | - | CASRQTTGSNSPLHF | TGCGCCAGCAGGCAAACTACAGGGAGCAATTCACCCCTCCACTTT
few | TRBJ1-1 | TRBV19 | - | CASKPPGGGAFF | TGTGCCAGTAAACCCCCTGGAGGGGGAGCTTTCTTT
- | TRBJ1-2 | TRBV2 | - | CASNFNPYGYTF | TGTGCCAGCAATTTTAACCCCTATGGCTACACCTTC
few | TRBJ1-1 | TRBV6-4 | - | CASSALENTEAFF | TGTGCCAGCAGTGCTCTCGAGAACACTGAAGCTTTCTTT
- | TRBJ2-2 | TRBV11-2 | TRBD2 | CASSPISGRAHGELFF | TGTGCCAGCAGCCCTATTAGCGGGAGGGCCCACGGGGAGCTGTTTTTT
- | TRBJ2-5 | TRBV11-2 | - | CASSLWISTQETQYF | TGTGCCAGCAGCTTATGGATCTCGACCCAAGAGACCCAGTACTTC
- | TRBJ1-1 | TRBV11-2 | - | CASSLEPPGPNTEAFF | TGTGCCAGCAGCTTAGAGCCTCCGGGACCAAACACTGAAGCTTTCTTT
- | TRBJ2-7 | TRBV29-1 | TRBD2 | CSAVAGGRYEQYF | TGCAGCGCCGTAGCGGGGGGGCGGTACGAGCAGTACTTC
- | TRBJ1-6 | TRBV7-4 | - | CALRENSSLHF | TGTGCCCTCAGGGAGAATTCATCCCTCCACTTT
- | TRBJ1-1 | TRBV3-1 | - | CASSPTQDMNTEAFF | TGTGCCAGCAGCCCGACACAGGACATGAACACTGAAGCTTTCTTT
many | TRBJ2-7 | TRBV28 | TRBD1 | CASSNTGGRLDEQYF | TGTGCCAGCAGTAACACAGGGGGCCGGCTGGACGAGCAGTACTTC
many | TRBJ2-1 | TRBV5-1 | TRBD2 | CASSLSGTNAYNEQFF | TGCGCCAGCAGCTTGTCCGGGACTAACGCCTACAATGAGCAGTTCTTC
- | TRBJ1-5 | TRBV27 | - | CASSRTGLGNQPQHF | TGTGCCAGCAGCCGAACAGGTTTGGGCAATCAGCCCCAGCATTTT
- | TRBJ1-1 | TRBV2 | - | CASRFGTEAFF | TGTGCCAGCCGTTTTGGGACAGAAGCTTTCTTT
few | TRBJ2-5 | TRBV4-2 | - | CASDSGWAEGKEQYF | TGTGCCAGCGATTCAGGCTGGGCGGAGGGTAAAGAGCAGTACTTC
- | TRBJ2-5 | TRBV24-1 | - | CATKGYEETQYF | TGTGCCACCAAGGGTTACGAAGAGACCCAGTACTTC
few | TRBJ2-1 | TRBV15 | TRBD2 | CATSSTSGGASEQFF | TGTGCCACCAGCTCCACTAGCGGGGGGGCCAGTGAGCAGTTCTTC
- | TRBJ1-2 | TRBV7-9 | - | CASSLVGRRYGYTF | TGTGCCAGCAGCTTAGTTGGGAGACGCTATGGCTACACCTTC
- | TRBJ1-3 | TRBV7-8 | - | CASSLYGLLLRNTIYF | TGTGCCAGCAGCTTATATGGGTTGTTGCTCAGAAACACCATATATTTT
many | TRBJ2-1 | TRBV7-2 | - | CASSLFSTAYNEQFF | TGTGCCAGCAGCTTATTTTCGACAGCGTACAATGAGCAGTTCTTC